This TCR beta chain was observed in a study of CD8 T cells in ankylosing spondylitis. Study results and caveats: Disease-associated clones were reportedly significantly overrepresented in matched ankylosing spondylitis synovial fluid. Before this, some motif variants had been reported in reactive arthritis synovial fluid and blood. CD8+ disease-linked clones were present at relatively low frequencies in blood.

Trimming at V came to 0 bases and at J to 4 bases, leaving 13 bases not matched to a gene. The CDR3 extends over 20 amino acids. The germline gives CDR1 LNHNV, CDR2 YYDKDF (reference sequence). MiXCR was run by TCRdb on the 5' RACE reads, yielding one entry per CDR3 protein. The data show a few hundred thousand distinct CDR3 sequences, around 10% seen once. The sample holds many counts of this clonotype. Its cognate antigen is unknown. This receptor was identified in a male donor with ankylosing spondylitis or in good health (not recorded which). The sequenced material came from blood, either unsorted or a sorted T cell fraction (not recorded which). The chain uses TRBV15 and TRBJ2-2, with 11 bases lining up with TRBD2. This CDR3 is CATSRDSSSGGRPGTGELFF. The CDR3 nucleotides read TGTGCCACCAGCAGAGATTCCTCTAGCGGGGGGCGCCCGGGCACCGGGGAGCTGTTTTTT.